The 12 T cell receptor beta chains given below trace back to one sample, sequenced in a study of T cells in tuberculosis. Sequenced by immunoSEQ multiplex PCR; TCRdb stores in-frame clones only, minus some. Of about 33,000 clones listed, just under 95% are singletons. Material: PBMCs. The receptor set was obtained from a donor between 10 and 29 years old with latent tuberculosis or without tuberculosis infection. Some clones in this sample may be carry-over from other donors' samples.

The CDR3 nucleotides are TGCGCCAGCAGCTTGGCTAGCCCCACCCAAGAGACCCAGTACTTC. This gives the protein CASSLASPTQETQYF. The chain employs TRBV5-1 and TRBJ2-5; weak D call: TRBD2 (5 bases). V was cut by 0 bases and J by 1 base, with 10 bases left in between. The CDR3 spans 15 residues. The germline V gene has CDR1 SGHRS and CDR2 YFSETQ.

The CDR3 coding sequence is TGTGCCTGGAGTCCCGTCAGGACAGGGAGACCGAATTCACCCCTCCACTTT. It codes for CAWSPVRTGRPNSPLHF. The V and J genes are TRBV30 and TRBJ1-6, with 8 bases identical to TRBD1. The CDR3 consists of 17 residues. V lost 2 bases to trimming and J lost 7 bases; unmatched junction nucleotides: 13. CDR1 is GTSNPN, CDR2 SVGIG, per germline (reference sequence).

The chain carries TRBV5-6 and TRBJ2-1, with 7 bases lining up with TRBD1. The J segment lost 7 bases and the V segment lost 2 bases, leaving 3 bases of the junction unmatched. Germline CDR1 SGHDT, CDR2 YYEEEE. This CDR3 spans 13 amino acids. The CDR3 sequence: CASSFGQVNEQFF. The CDR3 bases are TGTGCCAGCAGCTTCGGACAGGTAAATGAGCAGTTCTTC.

The chain uses TRBV6-1 and TRBJ1-2; the D gene is possibly TRBD1 (6 bases). This CDR3 spans 15 amino acids. Germline loops: CDR1 MNHNS, CDR2 SASEGT. Trimming took 3 bases from V and 10 from J, leaving 21 bases between them. As DNA, the CDR3 is TGTGCCAGCAGTGATTTCATTTACAGGGAATATAACTACACCTTC. Translating it yields CASSDFIYREYNYTF.

The chain has TRBV29-1 and TRBJ2-2; TRBD1 might be the D (5 bases). From germline, CDR1 is SQVTM and CDR2 ANQGSEA. V dropped 6 bases and J dropped 2 bases, with 10 bases sitting between them. This CDR3 comprises 13 residues. CDR3 region: CSVVGQNTGELFF. DNA of the CDR3: TGCAGCGTCGTCGGACAAAACACCGGGGAGCTGTTTTTT.

J is TRBJ2-1 and V is TRBV7-2; a possible D gene is TRBD2 (6 bases). This CDR3 has 14 amino acids. V lost 1 base and J lost 3, with 7 bases in between. Germline V lookup: CDR1 SGHTA, CDR2 FQGNSA. CDR3 sequence (DNA): TGTGCCAGCAGCTTAGGACTAGTCTACAATGAGCAGTTCTTC. Protein: CASSLGLVYNEQFF.

This chain joins TRBV28 and TRBJ2-1, with TRBD1 matching 7 bases. The CDR3 sequence is 15 residues long. CDR1 and CDR2 from the germline V gene are MDHEN and SYDVKM. Trimming cost V 4 bases and J 7 bases; bases outside gene matches: 10. This CDR3 is CASSSPWTGRNEQFF. The CDR3 DNA sequence: TGTGCCAGCAGTTCCCCTTGGACAGGCAGGAATGAGCAGTTCTTC.

The rearrangement joins TRBV5-1 to TRBJ2-1; D unresolved. CDR3 length: 14 amino acids. The germline CDR1 and CDR2 sequences are SGHRS and YFSETQ. V was clipped by 0 bases and J by 7 bases, with 11 bases between them. CDR3 amino acids: CASSLAALENEQFF. For the CDR3, the DNA is TGCGCCAGCAGCTTGGCGGCCCTAGAGAATGAGCAGTTCTTC.

The table lists this clone with a few counts. This chain links TRBV18 with TRBJ2-7; D might be TRBD2 (6 bases). CDR1 and CDR2 (germline): KGHSH, LQKENI. V dropped 3 bases and J dropped 0 bases, with 15 bases sitting between them. The CDR3 spans 16 residues. Here the CDR3 reads CASSPPGTASSYEQYF. Here the CDR3 DNA reads TGTGCCAGCTCACCGCCCGGGACTGCGAGCTCCTACGAGCAGTACTTC.

The CDR3 DNA is TGTGCCAGCAGCCAAGATACGCCCGCGGGGTCCCGCGATGAGCAGTTCTTC. Translating it yields CASSQDTPAGSRDEQFF. The chain employs TRBV4-2 and TRBJ2-1, with D possibly being TRBD2 (6 bases). CDR3 length: 17 amino acids. Trimming pared 0 bases from V and 8 bases from J, leaving 20 bases between. Germline CDR1 is LGHNA and CDR2 is YNFKEQ.

The chain employs TRBV6-6 and TRBJ2-5; D gene unclear. This CDR3 has 11 amino acids. Trimming pared 5 bases from V and 7 bases from J, leaving 8 bases between. Germline CDR1 reads MNHNY; CDR2 reads SVGAGI (reference sequence). The CDR3 nucleotides read TGTGCCAGCAGTACCCTAGGGACCCAGTACTTC. It yields the protein CASSTLGTQYF.

The chain couples TRBV6-5 to TRBJ2-1; TRBD2 agrees at 12 bases. CDR3 length: 15 amino acids. Trimming removed 6 bases from V and 8 bases from J; junction bases left unmatched: 8. Germline V gives CDR1 MNHEY, CDR2 SVGAGI. Here the CDR3 DNA reads TGTGCCAGCAGGACACTAGCGGGGGGACAGCATGAGCAGTTCTTC. It specifies CASRTLAGGQHEQFF.